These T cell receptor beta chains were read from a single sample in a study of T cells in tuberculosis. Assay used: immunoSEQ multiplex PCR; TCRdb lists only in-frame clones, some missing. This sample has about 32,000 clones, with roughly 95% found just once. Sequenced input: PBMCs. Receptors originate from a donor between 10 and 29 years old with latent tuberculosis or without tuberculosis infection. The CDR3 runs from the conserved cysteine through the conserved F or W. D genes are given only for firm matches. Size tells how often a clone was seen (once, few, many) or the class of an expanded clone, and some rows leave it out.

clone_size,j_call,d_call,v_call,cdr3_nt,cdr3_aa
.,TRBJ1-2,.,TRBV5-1,TGCGCCAGCAGCTTGTTGGCAGGGGTCGACTATGGCTACACCTTC,CASSLLAGVDYGYTF
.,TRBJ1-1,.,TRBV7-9,TGTGCCAGCAGCCGGGACGGGAGCAAGCTGGTCTTT,CASSRDGSKLVF
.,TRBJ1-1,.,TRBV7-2,TGTGCCAGCAGCTTAGTTAGAGCTGAAGCTTTCTTT,CASSLVRAEAFF
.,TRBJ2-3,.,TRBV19,TGTGCCAGTAGTCTGGGGACTAGCACAGATACGCAGTATTTT,CASSLGTSTDTQYF
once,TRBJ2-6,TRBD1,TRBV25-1,TGTGCCAGCAGCGGGGGACAGGGGAGCTCTGGGGCCAACGTCCTGACTTTC,CASSGGQGSSGANVLTF
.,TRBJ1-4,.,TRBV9,TGTGCCAGCAGCGGGGGGACACGCATACCTAATGAAAAACTGTTTTTT,CASSGGTRIPNEKLFF
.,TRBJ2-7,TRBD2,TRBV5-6,TGTGCCAGCAGCTTGCTGGGACTAGCGGCCTACGAGCAGTACTTC,CASSLLGLAAYEQYF
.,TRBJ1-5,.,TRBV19,TGTGCCAGTAGTATAGGGAGTGGAACAGGGCTGTATCAGCCCCAGCATTTT,CASSIGSGTGLYQPQHF
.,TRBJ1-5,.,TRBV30,TGTGCCTGGAGTGTAGGGGCGCGGAGGCCCCAGCATTTT,CAWSVGARRPQHF
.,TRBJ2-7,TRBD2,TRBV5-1,TGCGCCAGCAGCCTTGGGGGCGGGCTAGCGGGGTACGAGCAGTACTTC,CASSLGGGLAGYEQYF
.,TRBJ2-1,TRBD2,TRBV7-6,TGTGCCAGCAGCTTAGGCCGGGGGGGCAATGAGCAGTTCTTC,CASSLGRGGNEQFF
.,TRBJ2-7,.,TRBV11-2,TGTGCCAGCAGCTTGCGATACGAGCAGTACTTC,CASSLRYEQYF
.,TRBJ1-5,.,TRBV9,TGTGCCAGCAGCGTAGAGGGGCAGTACAATCAGCCCCAGCATTTT,CASSVEGQYNQPQHF
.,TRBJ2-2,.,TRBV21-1,TGTGCCAGCAGCAAAGGGGAGCTGGGTAAGAGCACCGGGGAGCTGTTTTTT,CASSKGELGKSTGELFF
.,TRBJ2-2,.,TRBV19,TGTGCCAGTAGGACCCACGGGGGGAACACCGGGGAGCTGTTTTTT,CASRTHGGNTGELFF
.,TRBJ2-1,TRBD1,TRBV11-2,TGTGCCAGCAGCCGAGACAGGGAAAATGAGCAGTTCTTC,CASSRDRENEQFF
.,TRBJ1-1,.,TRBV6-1,TGTGCCAGCAGTGAAGGGCCCCTACAGCATTTTAGGAACACTGAAGCTTTCTTT,CASSEGPLQHFRNTEAFF
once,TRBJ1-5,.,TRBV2,TGTGCCAGCAGCATGACAGAGTATAAGCATTTT,CASSMTEYKHF
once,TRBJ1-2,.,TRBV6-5,TGTGCCAGCAGTCCCGCCTTAGGGGGTGGCTACACCTTC,CASSPALGGGYTF
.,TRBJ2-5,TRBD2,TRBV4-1,TGCGCCAGCAGCCAAGGGACTAGCGGGAGAGTGGAGACCCAGTACTTC,CASSQGTSGRVETQYF
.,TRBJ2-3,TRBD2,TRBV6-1,TGTGCCAGCAACCGTCTAGCGGGTCAGGGAGATACGCAGTATTTT,CASNRLAGQGDTQYF
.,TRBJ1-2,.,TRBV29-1,TGCAGCGTTGAATCGAACTATGGCTACACCTTC,CSVESNYGYTF
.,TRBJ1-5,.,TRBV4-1,TGCGCCAGCAGCCAATTTACTTATAGCAATCAGCCCCAGCATTTT,CASSQFTYSNQPQHF
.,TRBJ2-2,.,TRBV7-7,TGTGCCAGCAGCCCCCGGGACTTTTGGAACACCGGGGAGCTGTTTTTT,CASSPRDFWNTGELFF
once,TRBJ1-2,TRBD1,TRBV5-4,TGTGCCAGCAGCTTGGGGATGGGACAGGCGTACTATGGCTACACCTTC,CASSLGMGQAYYGYTF
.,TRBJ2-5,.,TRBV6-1,TGTGCCAGCAGTGAAGTGGGCAAGCACGAGACCCAGTACTTC,CASSEVGKHETQYF
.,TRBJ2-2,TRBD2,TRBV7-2,TGTGCCAGCAGCCCTCGACTAGCGGCGAACACCGGGGAGCTGTTTTTT,CASSPRLAANTGELFF
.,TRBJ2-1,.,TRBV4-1,TGCGCCAGCACCACGAGCTCCTACAATGAGCAGTTCTTC,CASTTSSYNEQFF
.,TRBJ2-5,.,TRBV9,TGTGCCAGCAGCGTAGAAGTAAGCGGGGAGACCCAGTACTTC,CASSVEVSGETQYF
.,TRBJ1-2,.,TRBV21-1,TGTGCCAGCAGCGAACAGGGGACTGGCTACACCTTC,CASSEQGTGYTF
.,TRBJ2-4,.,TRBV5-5,TGTGCCAGCAGCTTGCCACTCTTAGTAGCCAAAAACATTCAGTACTTC,CASSLPLLVAKNIQYF
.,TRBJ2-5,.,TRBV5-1,TGCGCCAGCAGCGATATGAGCCACCCCCAAGAGACCCAGTACTTC,CASSDMSHPQETQYF
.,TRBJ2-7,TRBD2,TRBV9,TGTGCCAGCAGCGTTGGGGGTGAGGCTAGCGGGAGTTCAGGATTAAAGTACTTC,CASSVGGEASGSSGLKYF
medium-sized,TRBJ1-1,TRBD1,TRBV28,TGTGCCAGCAGTAACAGGGGGTACGACCCTGAAGCTTTCTTT,CASSNRGYDPEAFF
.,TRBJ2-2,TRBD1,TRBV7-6,TGTGCCAGCAGCCCCGGGACAGCCTACACCGGGGAGCTGTTTTTT,CASSPGTAYTGELFF
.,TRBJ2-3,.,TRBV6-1,TGTGCCAGCAATGTGGGGGCTAGCACAGATACGCAGTATTTT,CASNVGASTDTQYF
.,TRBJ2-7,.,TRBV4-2,TGTGCCAGCAGCCAAGGATTAGCCGAGATCTACGAGCAGTACTTC,CASSQGLAEIYEQYF